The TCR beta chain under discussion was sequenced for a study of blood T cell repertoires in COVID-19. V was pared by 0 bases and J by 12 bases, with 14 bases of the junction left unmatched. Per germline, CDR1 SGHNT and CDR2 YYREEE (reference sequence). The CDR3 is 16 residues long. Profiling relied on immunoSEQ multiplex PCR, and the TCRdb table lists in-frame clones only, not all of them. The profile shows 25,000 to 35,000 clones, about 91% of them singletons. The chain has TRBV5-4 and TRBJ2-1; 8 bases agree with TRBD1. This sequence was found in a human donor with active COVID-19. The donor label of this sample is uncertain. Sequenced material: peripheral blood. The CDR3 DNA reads TGTGCCAGCAGCTTGGACAGGGGGGTGGGCAATTTAGTGCAGTTCTTC. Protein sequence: CASSLDRGVGNLVQFF.